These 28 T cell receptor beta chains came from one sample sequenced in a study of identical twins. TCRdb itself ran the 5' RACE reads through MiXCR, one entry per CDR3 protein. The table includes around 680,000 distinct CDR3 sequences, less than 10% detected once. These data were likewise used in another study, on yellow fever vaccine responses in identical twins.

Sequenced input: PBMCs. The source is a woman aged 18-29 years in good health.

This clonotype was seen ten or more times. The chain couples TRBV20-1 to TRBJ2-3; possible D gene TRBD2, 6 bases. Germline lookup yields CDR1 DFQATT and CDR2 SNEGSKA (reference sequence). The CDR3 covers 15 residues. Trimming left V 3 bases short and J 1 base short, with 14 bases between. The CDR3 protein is CSASYGGAGTDTQYF. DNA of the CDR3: TGCAGTGCTAGTTATGGCGGGGCTGGCACAGATACGCAGTATTTT.

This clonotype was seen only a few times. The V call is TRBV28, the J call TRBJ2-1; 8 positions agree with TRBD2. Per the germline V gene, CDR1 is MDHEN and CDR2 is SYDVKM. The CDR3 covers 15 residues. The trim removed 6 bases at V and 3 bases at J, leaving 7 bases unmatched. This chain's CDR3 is CASRTGTSNYNEQFF. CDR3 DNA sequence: TGTGCCAGCAGGACCGGGACTAGTAACTACAATGAGCAGTTCTTC.

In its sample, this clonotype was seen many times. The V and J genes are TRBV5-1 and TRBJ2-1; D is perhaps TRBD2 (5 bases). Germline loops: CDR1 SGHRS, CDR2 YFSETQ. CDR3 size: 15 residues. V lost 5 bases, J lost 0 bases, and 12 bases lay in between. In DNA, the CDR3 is TGCGCCAGCAGGGTGGAGGCAAGCTCCTACAATGAGCAGTTCTTC. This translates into CASRVEASSYNEQFF.

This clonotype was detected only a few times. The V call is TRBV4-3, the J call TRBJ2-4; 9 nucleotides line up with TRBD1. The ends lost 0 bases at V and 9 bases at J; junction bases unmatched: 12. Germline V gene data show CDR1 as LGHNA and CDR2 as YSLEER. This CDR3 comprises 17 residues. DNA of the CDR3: TGCGCCAGCAGCCAAGAGTGGGCCGGGACAGGGTTGCCCATTCAGTACTTC. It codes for CASSQEWAGTGLPIQYF.

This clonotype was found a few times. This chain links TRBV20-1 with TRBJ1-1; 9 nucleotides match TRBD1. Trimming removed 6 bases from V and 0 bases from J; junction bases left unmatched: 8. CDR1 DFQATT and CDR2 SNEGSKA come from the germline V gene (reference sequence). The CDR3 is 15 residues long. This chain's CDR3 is CSAPGTGNLNTEAFF. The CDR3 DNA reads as TGCAGTGCGCCCGGGACAGGGAATCTGAACACTGAAGCTTTCTTT.

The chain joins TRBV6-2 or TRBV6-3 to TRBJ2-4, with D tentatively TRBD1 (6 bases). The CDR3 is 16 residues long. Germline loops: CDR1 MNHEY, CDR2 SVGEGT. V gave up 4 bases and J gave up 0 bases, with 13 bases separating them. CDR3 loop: CASSSPLQGAKNIQYF. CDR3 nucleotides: TGTGCCAGCAGTTCCCCACTACAGGGAGCCAAAAACATTCAGTACTTC.

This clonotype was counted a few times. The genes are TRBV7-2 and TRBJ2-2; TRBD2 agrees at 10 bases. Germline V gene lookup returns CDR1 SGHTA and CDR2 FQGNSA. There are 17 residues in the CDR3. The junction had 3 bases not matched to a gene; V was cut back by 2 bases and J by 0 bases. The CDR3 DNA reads TGTGCCAGCAGCTTATCCGGACTAGCGGCGAACACCGGGGAGCTGTTTTTT. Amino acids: CASSLSGLAANTGELFF.

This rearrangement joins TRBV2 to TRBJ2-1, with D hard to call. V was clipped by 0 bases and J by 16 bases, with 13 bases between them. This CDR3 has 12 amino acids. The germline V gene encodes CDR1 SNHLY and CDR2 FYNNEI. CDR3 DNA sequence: TGTGCCAGCAGTGAAGCTCAGCGTCCTTGTTTCTTC. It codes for CASSEAQRPCFF. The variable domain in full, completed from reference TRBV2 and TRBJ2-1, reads EPEVTQTPSHQVTQMGQEVILRCVPISNHLYFYWYRQILGQKVEFLVSFYNNEISEKSEIFDDQFSVERPDGSNFTLKIRSTKLEDSAMYFCASSEAQRPCFFGPGTRLTVL.

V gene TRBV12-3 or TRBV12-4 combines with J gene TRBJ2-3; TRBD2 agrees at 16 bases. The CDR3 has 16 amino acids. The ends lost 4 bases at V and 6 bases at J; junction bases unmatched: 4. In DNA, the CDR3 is TGTGCCAGCAGTTCAGGGACTAGCGGGAGGGCCGATACGCAGTATTTT. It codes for CASSSGTSGRADTQYF.

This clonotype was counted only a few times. The CDR3 reads CASSLGAGLKVEEQYF. The DNA of the CDR3 is TGTGCCAGCAGTTTAGGGGCGGGCCTGAAGGTGGAGGAGCAGTACTTC. V is TRBV12-3 or TRBV12-4 and J is TRBJ2-7, with D possibly being TRBD2 (5 bases). Trimming shortened V by 1 base and J by 7 bases, and 20 bases separated the two germline ends. The CDR3 has 16 amino acids.

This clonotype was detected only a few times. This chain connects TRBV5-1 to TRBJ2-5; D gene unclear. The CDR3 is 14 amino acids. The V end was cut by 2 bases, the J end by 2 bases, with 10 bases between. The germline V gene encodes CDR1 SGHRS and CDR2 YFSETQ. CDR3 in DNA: TGCGCCAGCAGCTTCGGAGTATCTCAAGAGACCCAGTACTTC. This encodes CASSFGVSQETQYF.

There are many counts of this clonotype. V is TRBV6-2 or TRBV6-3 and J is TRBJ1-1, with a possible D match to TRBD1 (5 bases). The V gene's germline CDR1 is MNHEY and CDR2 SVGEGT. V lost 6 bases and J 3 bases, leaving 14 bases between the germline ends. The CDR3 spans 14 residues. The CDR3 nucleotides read TGTGCCAGCAGCCACGGGGCGGGGTACACTGAAGCTTTCTTT. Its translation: CASSHGAGYTEAFF.

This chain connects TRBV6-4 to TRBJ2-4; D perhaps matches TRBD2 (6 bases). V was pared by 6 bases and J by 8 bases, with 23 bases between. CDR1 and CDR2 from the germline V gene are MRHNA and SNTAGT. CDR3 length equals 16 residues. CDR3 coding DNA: TGTGCCAGCAGCGAGCATAGCGGTGCCCCCTTGGACATTCAGTACTTC. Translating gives CASSEHSGAPLDIQYF.

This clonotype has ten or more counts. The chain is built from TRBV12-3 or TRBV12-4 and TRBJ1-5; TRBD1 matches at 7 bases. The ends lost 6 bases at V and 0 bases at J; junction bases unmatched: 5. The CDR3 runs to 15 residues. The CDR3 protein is CASRTGTASNQPQHF. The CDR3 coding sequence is TGTGCCAGCAGGACCGGGACAGCTAGCAATCAGCCCCAGCATTTT.

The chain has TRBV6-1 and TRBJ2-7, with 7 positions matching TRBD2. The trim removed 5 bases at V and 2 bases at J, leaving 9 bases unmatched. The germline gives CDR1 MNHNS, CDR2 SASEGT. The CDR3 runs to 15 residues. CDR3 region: CASSPRHAGAYEQYF. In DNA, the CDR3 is TGTGCCAGCAGTCCCCGCCACGCGGGGGCCTACGAGCAGTACTTC.

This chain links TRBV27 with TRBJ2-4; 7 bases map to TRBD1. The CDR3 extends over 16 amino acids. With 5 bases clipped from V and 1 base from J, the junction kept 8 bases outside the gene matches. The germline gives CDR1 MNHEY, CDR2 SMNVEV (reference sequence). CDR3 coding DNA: TGTGCCAGCAGTCCGGGACAGTGGAGTGCCAAAAACATTCAGTACTTC. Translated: CASSPGQWSAKNIQYF.

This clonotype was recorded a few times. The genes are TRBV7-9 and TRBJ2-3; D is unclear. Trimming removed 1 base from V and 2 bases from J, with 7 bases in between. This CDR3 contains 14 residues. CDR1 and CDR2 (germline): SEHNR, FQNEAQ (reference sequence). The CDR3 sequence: CASSLEVPTDTQYF. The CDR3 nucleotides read TGTGCCAGCAGCTTAGAGGTTCCCACAGATACGCAGTATTTT.

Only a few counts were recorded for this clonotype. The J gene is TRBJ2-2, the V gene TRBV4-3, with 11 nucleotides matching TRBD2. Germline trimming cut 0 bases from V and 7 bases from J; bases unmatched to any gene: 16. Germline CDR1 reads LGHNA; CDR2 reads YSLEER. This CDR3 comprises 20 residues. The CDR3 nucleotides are TGCGCCAGCAGCCAAGACCCCCCACTAGCGGGAGTAGGTATCATCGGGGAGCTGTTTTTT. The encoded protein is CASSQDPPLAGVGIIGELFF.

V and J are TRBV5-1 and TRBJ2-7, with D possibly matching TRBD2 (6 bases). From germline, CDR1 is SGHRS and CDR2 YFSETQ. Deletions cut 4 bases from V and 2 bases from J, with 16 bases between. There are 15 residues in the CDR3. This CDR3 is CASSESGGVPYEQYF. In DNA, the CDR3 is TGCGCCAGCAGCGAATCAGGAGGGGTACCCTACGAGCAGTACTTC.

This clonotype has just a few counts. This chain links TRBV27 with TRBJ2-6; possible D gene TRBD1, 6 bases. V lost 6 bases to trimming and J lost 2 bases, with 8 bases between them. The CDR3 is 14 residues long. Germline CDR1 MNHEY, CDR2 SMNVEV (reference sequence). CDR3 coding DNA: TGTGCCAGCAGCAGGGGTACTGGGGCCAACGTCCTGACTTTC. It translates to CASSRGTGANVLTF.

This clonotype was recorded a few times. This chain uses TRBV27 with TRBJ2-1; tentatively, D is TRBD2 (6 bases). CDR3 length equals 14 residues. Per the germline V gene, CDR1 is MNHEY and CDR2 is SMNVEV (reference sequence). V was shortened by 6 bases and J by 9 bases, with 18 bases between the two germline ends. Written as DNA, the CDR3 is TGTGCCAGCAGGCTTGGGAGGTGGAATACTGAGCAGTTCTTC. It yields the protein CASRLGRWNTEQFF.

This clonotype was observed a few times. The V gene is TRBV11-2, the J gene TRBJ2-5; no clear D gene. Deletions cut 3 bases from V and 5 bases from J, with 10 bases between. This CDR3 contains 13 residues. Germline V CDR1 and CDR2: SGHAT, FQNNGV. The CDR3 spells CASSFRQVETQYF. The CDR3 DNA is TGTGCCAGCAGCTTCCGGCAGGTCGAGACCCAGTACTTC.

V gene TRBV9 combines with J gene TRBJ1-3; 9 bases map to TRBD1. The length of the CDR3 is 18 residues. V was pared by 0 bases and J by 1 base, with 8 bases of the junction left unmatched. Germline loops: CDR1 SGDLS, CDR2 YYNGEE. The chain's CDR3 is CASSVAAGQGKSGNTIYF. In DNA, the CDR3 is TGTGCCAGCAGCGTAGCTGCAGGACAGGGGAAATCTGGAAACACCATATATTTT.

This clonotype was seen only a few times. The CDR3 DNA is TGCGCCAGCAGCCAAGAACAGGCCCACAACATTCAGTACTTC. Translating gives CASSQEQAHNIQYF. The chain links TRBV4-3 to TRBJ2-4; TRBD1 might be the D (5 bases). Germline CDR1 and CDR2: LGHNA and YSLEER. CDR3 length: 14 residues. Trimming shortened V by 0 bases and J by 7 bases, and 10 bases separated the two germline ends.

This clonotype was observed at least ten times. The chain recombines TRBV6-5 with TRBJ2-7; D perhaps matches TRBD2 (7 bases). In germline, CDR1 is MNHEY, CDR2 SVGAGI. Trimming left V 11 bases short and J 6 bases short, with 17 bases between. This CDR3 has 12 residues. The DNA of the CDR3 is TGTGCCGCAGGGAGGGGGAATGGCGAGCAGTACTTC. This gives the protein CAAGRGNGEQYF.

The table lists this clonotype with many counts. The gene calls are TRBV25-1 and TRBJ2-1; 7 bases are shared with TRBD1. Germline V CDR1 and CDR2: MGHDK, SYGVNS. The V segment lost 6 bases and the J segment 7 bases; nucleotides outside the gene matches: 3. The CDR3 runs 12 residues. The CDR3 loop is CASRTGKNEQFF. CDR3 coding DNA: TGTGCCAGCAGGACAGGGAAGAATGAGCAGTTCTTC. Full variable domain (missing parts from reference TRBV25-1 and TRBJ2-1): EADIYQTPRYLVIGTGKKITLECSQTMGHDKMYWYQQDPGMELHLIHYSYGVNSTEKGDLSSESTVSRIRTEHFPLTLESARPSHTSQYLCASRTGKNEQFFGPGTRLTVL.

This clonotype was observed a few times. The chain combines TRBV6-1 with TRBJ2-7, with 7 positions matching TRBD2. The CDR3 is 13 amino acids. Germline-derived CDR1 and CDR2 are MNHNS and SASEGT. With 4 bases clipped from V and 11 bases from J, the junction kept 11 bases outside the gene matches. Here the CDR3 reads CASSGRGTGQEYF. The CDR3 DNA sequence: TGTGCCAGCAGTGGGCGGGGGACCGGGCAGGAGTACTTC.

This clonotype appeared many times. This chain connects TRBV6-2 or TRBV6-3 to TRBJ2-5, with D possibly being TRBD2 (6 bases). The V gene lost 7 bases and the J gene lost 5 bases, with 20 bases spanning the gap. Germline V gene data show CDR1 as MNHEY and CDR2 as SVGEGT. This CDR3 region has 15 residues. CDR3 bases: TGTGCCAGCACCCAAGAAGGGCTAGCGAGGGAGACCCAGTACTTC. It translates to CASTQEGLARETQYF.